The present T cell receptor (beta chain) was sequenced within a study of T cells in Graves' hyperthyroidism and ophthalmopathy (dated by TCRdb to the late 2010s). A note on the overall study: Peripheral blood was sampled at the time of initial diagnosis, prior to any treatment. The 100 discovery patients were randomly split 7:3 into training and test sets. An independent validation cohort of under 20 hyperthyroidism patients and 17 patients who later progressed to ophthalmopathy tested prospective prediction of ophthalmopathy. Following sampling, methimazole starting at 30 mg daily was given to hyperthyroidism patients, and high-dose intravenous methylprednisolone was given to ophthalmopathy patients. The paper reports TCR Vbeta CDR3 sequencing of over 130 peripheral blood samples: 43 ophthalmopathy, fewer than 80 hyperthyroidism and around 17 progressor patients. The study also compared thyroid tissue and blood T-cell repertoires from more than five Graves' hyperthyroidism patients. To identify distinguishing TCR V-J signatures, a discovery cohort of 100 patients was used, comprising some 43 with Graves' ophthalmopathy and around 60 with stable Graves' hyperthyroidism.

For CDR1 and CDR2, the germline V gene lists SGHVS and FQNEAQ. Between the V and J ends, shortened by 3 bases and 1 base respectively, the junction contains 13 bases. From the cysteine up to the phenylalanine, the CDR3 has a length of 16 residues. Only the CDR3 portion is preserved as DNA: 48 bases, with reading frame beginning at the first base. Remarks on this clonotype: It has no known antigen specificity. Nothing much larger sits one base from this clone, and base qualities are not available.

The TCR beta CDR3 regions were amplified from RNA transcripts. A first-round RT-PCR of the TCR CDR3 used the HTBI primer set with the Qiagen OneStep RT-PCR kit. The libraries were constructed in a second round of multiplex PCR and then size-selected and purified. The libraries were sequenced on an Illumina HiSeq2000 using paired-end 100 bp reads. The authors' analysis ran thus. SOAPnuke was used to process the raw data, with reads discarded if the reads contained adapters or uncalled bases, had a mean Phred below 15, or lacked an exact constant-primer or identifier match. COPE v1.2.5 was used to merge high-quality paired reads, and clonotypes were defined as unique nucleotide sequences. Clonotypes were aligned to IMGT TRBV, TRBD and TRBJ reference segments using MiTCR v1.1. Analysis was restricted to V-J combinations with a frequency above 0.0001, which covered about 99% of repertoires. A TCS score was defined as the ratio of F50 (clonal expansion) to E x V (chaos), with BLOSUM62-based TCRdist applied between CDR3 peptides within each V-J. Welch's t-statistics and random forest reduced roughly 540 V-J features to fewer than 15, which were used in a naive Bayes classifier (R e1071). Starting from the raw public reads, TCRdb applied fastp trimming at Q25, assembled clones with MiXCR and retained in-frame beta chains. For every CDR3 protein sequence, its rows merge into one entry that carries the most common genes and DNA. What appears here as the V and J calls and clone size reflects TCRdb's work, not the paper's. This sample holds around 290,000 distinct CDR3 sequences; roughly an eighth were observed only once. 7.9% of the sample lies in the top ten.

What the study reported, not specific to this receptor: A model built on a 13 V-J signature distinguished ophthalmopathy from stable hyperthyroidism, reaching about 88% sensitivity and 81.08% specificity in cross-validation and 80%/75% in testing. Sample size was not statistically predetermined, and blinding of investigators to group allocation was not performed. In validation, the model predicted progression to ophthalmopathy a median of roughly 6.2 months before onset, with roughly 71% sensitivity and 72.22% specificity. Most expanded thyroid clonotypes (frequency above 0.001) were also detected in blood, suggesting blood repertoires may reflect thyroid immune responses.

Stable Graves' hyperthyroidism was defined as no progression to ophthalmopathy during 18 months of follow-up. Hyperthyroidism patients were newly diagnosed, had a disease duration of under 2 months, and were aged 18 to 65 years. Any patient with an uncontrolled infection, another autoimmune disease, pregnancy or lactation was excluded. Clinical symptoms, serum thyroxine and TRAb, thyroid ultrasound, and orbital computed tomography formed the basis for the diagnoses. PBMCs were separated from over 9 ml of fresh peripheral blood using Ficoll-Paque density gradient centrifugation. Total RNA was extracted using Trizol reagent, and RNA quality was assessed on an Agilent 2100 Bioanalyzer.

The chain joins TRBV7-8 to TRBJ1-5; the D gene lacks a confident call. This clonotype was obtained from a middle-aged woman with Graves' hyperthyroidism. The specimen sequenced was blood. The nucleotides read TGTGCCAGCAGCTTCAACACCGCTAGAAGCAATCAGCCCCAGCATTTT. Its protein reads: CASSFNTARSNQPQHF.